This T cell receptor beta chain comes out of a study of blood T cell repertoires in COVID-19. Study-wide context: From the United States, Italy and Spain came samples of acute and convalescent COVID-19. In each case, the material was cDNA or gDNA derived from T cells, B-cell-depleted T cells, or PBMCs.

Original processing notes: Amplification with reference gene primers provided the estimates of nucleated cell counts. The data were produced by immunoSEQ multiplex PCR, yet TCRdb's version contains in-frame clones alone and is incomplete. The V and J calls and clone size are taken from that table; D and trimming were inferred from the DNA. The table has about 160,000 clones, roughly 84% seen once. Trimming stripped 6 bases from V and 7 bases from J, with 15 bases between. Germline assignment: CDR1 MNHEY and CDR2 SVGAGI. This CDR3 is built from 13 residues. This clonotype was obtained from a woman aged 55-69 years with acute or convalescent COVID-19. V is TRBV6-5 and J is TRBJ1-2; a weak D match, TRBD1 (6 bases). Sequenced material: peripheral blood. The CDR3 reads CASSGQRSVGYTF. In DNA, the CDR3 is TGTGCCAGCAGCGGACAGAGATCGGTTGGCTACACCTTC.